This T cell receptor (beta chain) originates from a study of T cells in Graves' hyperthyroidism and ophthalmopathy. Points from the study as a whole: Ophthalmopathy was distinguished from stable hyperthyroidism by 13 V-J signatures.

Fresh peripheral blood, approximately 10 ml, was the source of the PBMCs. From RNA transcripts, TCR beta CDR3 regions were amplified. When the TCR CDR3 underwent first-round RT-PCR, the HTBI primer set was used. TCRdb recomputed calls from the multiplex PCR reads with MiXCR, one row per CDR3 protein. The sample carries approximately 640,000 distinct CDR3 sequences, roughly a sixth recorded once. Germline V gives CDR1 SGHAT, CDR2 FQNNGV. The CDR3 is 16 amino acids. Trimming shortened V by 5 bases and J by 0 bases, and 14 bases separated the two germline ends. This clonotype came up a few times. Its specificity is unknown.

This TCR was sampled from a man between 45 and 60 years old with Graves' hyperthyroidism. The chain joins TRBV11-2 to TRBJ2-1; D is unclear. Sequenced input: blood. CDR3 amino acids: CASSQDSCCSYNEQFF. DNA of the CDR3: TGTGCCAGCAGCCAAGATTCCTGCTGCTCCTACAATGAGCAGTTCTTC.